This T cell receptor (beta chain) stems from a study of CD8 T cells in ankylosing spondylitis. This clonotype was observed a handful of times. Its antigen remains unidentified. Study-wide results and caveats: Blood of patients with ankylosing spondylitis appeared to be characterized by a TCR beta motif of about 8 highly homologous variants.

The trim removed 5 bases at V and 5 bases at J, leaving 4 bases unmatched. There are 15 residues in the CDR3. CDR1 is KGHSH, CDR2 LQKENI, per germline. One entry per CDR3 protein results from TCRdb running MiXCR on the 5' RACE reads. The sample lists around 440,000 distinct CDR3 sequences; more than 15% were seen once. The rearrangement joins TRBV18 to TRBJ2-5; 14 bases match TRBD2. This receptor was taken from a male donor with ankylosing spondylitis. What was sequenced was blood, either unsorted or a sorted T cell fraction (not recorded which). The CDR3 bases are TGTGCCAGCTCATCCTGGACTAGCGGGAGGGAGACCCAGTACTTC. Protein: CASSSWTSGRETQYF.